Below, 28 T cell receptor beta chains from the same sample are listed, as sequenced in a study of blood T cell repertoires in COVID-19. Generated by immunoSEQ multiplex PCR, the TCRdb table keeps only in-frame clones and is missing some. The sample records some 300,000 clones, 80% to 90% being singletons. The sequenced sample was peripheral blood. These receptors were taken from a woman aged 70 to 79 with COVID-19, enrolled during active disease.

This clone was seen a few times. The V call is TRBV9, the J call TRBJ1-1; TRBD1 agrees at 10 bases. J gave up 4 bases and V 3 bases, and 3 bases lay outside the gene matches. Germline values: CDR1 SGDLS, CDR2 YYNGEE. The CDR3 has 14 amino acids. The CDR3 DNA sequence: TGTGCCAGCAGCGCCGGGACAGGGGTCACTGAAGCTTTCTTT. Translated, it gives CASSAGTGVTEAFF.

The genes are TRBV18 and TRBJ2-6; TRBD1 is a possible D gene (5 bases). In germline, CDR1 is KGHSH, CDR2 LQKENI. CDR3 length: 17 residues. Trimming removed 0 bases from V and 0 bases from J, with 9 bases in between. CDR3: CASSPPRGTSGANVLTF. The DNA of the CDR3 is TGTGCCAGCTCACCACCTAGGGGCACCTCTGGGGCCAACGTCCTGACTTTC.

The chain carries TRBV30 and TRBJ1-5; 9 bases align to TRBD1. This CDR3 is 13 amino acids long. Germline V gene lookup returns CDR1 GTSNPN and CDR2 SVGIG (reference sequence). Trimming at V came to 5 bases and at J to 3 bases, leaving 2 bases not matched to a gene. The DNA for the CDR3 is TGTGCCTGGGGGGACAGGGCCAATCAGCCCCAGCATTTT. Residues: CAWGDRANQPQHF.

J is TRBJ2-7 and V is TRBV5-8; 8 nucleotides agree with TRBD1. Per germline, CDR1 SGHTS and CDR2 YDEGEE. The CDR3 has 15 amino acids. V lost 1 base to trimming and J lost 1 base; unmatched junction nucleotides: 4. The chain's CDR3 is CASSLSGQGSYEQYF. The CDR3 nucleotides read TGTGCCAGCAGCTTGAGCGGACAGGGATCCTACGAGCAGTACTTC. The variable domain in full, completed from reference TRBV5-8 and TRBJ2-7, reads EAGVTQSPTHLIKTRGQQATLRCSPISGHTSVYWYQQALGLGLQFLLWYDEGEERNRGNFPPRFSGRQFPNYSSELNVNALELEDSALYLCASSLSGQGSYEQYFGPGTRLTVT.

The chain links TRBV28 to TRBJ2-5, with 12 bases lining up with TRBD2. The CDR3 sequence is 16 residues long. With V trimmed by 2 bases and J by 2 bases, 3 bases remained unmatched. Germline loops: CDR1 MDHEN, CDR2 SYDVKM. CDR3 residues: CASSLRLAGVQETQYF. The CDR3 DNA reads TGTGCCAGCAGTTTAAGACTAGCGGGGGTTCAAGAGACCCAGTACTTC.

The gene calls are TRBV5-1 and TRBJ2-2; the D is unclear. Trimming removed 2 bases at V and 8 bases at J, with 7 bases between. The germline CDR1 and CDR2 sequences are SGHRS and YFSETQ. This CDR3 comprises 12 residues. For the CDR3, the DNA is TGCGCCAGCAGCTTTTCCGGGGGGGAGCTGTTTTTT. It translates to CASSFSGGELFF.

This clone was detected a few times. This rearrangement joins TRBV30 to TRBJ1-2; TRBD1 is a possible D gene (6 bases). This CDR3 has 13 amino acids. Trimming shortened V by 3 bases and J by 4 bases, and 12 bases separated the two germline ends. Germline V gives CDR1 GTSNPN, CDR2 SVGIG (reference sequence). The CDR3 reads CAWSPGQLYGYTF. The DNA of the CDR3 is TGTGCCTGGAGCCCCGGACAGCTCTATGGCTACACCTTC.

The chain has TRBV7-7 and TRBJ1-5, with D hard to call. Deletions cut 4 bases from V and 1 base from J, with 14 bases between. Germline V gene sequence: CDR1 SSHAT, CDR2 FNYEAQ (reference sequence). The CDR3 spans 16 residues. The CDR3 is CASSSFFGGSNQPQHF. The CDR3 nucleotides read TGTGCCAGCAGCTCCTTCTTCGGCGGGAGCAATCAGCCCCAGCATTTT.

V and J are TRBV7-3 and TRBJ1-1, with 8 bases fitting TRBD1. The CDR3 runs 15 residues. The germline CDR1 and CDR2 sequences are SGHTA and FQGTGA. J was trimmed by 2 bases and V by 5 bases; bases with no gene match: 7. As DNA, the CDR3 is TGTGCCAGCAGCCCTACAGGGGGGGTCAACACTGAAGCTTTCTTT. Translation: CASSPTGGVNTEAFF.

The chain employs TRBV28 and TRBJ1-5; D gene unclear. The CDR3 consists of 14 residues. Germline CDR1 MDHEN, CDR2 SYDVKM. V was clipped by 2 bases and J by 7 bases, with 12 bases between them. As DNA, the CDR3 is TGTGCCAGCAGTTTACTGGGTATACAGCAGCCCCAGCATTTT. This encodes CASSLLGIQQPQHF.

The chain uses TRBV9 and TRBJ1-3, with D hard to call. The length of the CDR3 is 16 residues. Trimming shortened V by 1 base and J by 0 bases, and 11 bases separated the two germline ends. The germline V gene has CDR1 SGDLS and CDR2 YYNGEE. The CDR3 nucleotides are TGTGCCAGCAGCGTAAGTGGCCTAGTCTCTGGAAACACCATATATTTT. Its protein product is CASSVSGLVSGNTIYF.

The chain joins TRBV3-1 (or the pseudogene TRBV3-2) to TRBJ2-1; TRBD2 aligns across 11 bases. After removal of 4 bases from V and 7 bases from J, the junction contained 6 bases not matched to a gene. Germline lookup yields CDR1 LGHDT and CDR2 YNNKEL (reference sequence). The CDR3 runs 15 residues. In nucleotides, the CDR3 is TGTGCCAGCAGCCCGCATAGCGGGGGGGGTAATGAGCAGTTCTTC. Encoded protein: CASSPHSGGGNEQFF.

This clone is a singleton in its sample. CDR3 sequence reads: CASSPLAGINEQFF. The DNA of the CDR3 is TGCGCCTCCAGTCCCCTAGCGGGGATTAATGAGCAGTTCTTC. V usage is TRBV5-1 and J usage is TRBJ2-1, with 9 bases that match TRBD2. This CDR3 has 14 residues. The germline CDR1 and CDR2 sequences are SGHRS and YFSETQ. V was clipped by 10 bases and J by 7 bases; unmatched bases: 12.

The chain carries TRBV10-3 and TRBJ2-7; D is perhaps TRBD2 (5 bases). V was shortened by 7 bases and J by 2 bases, with 12 bases between the two germline ends. The CDR3 has 13 residues. CDR1 ENHRY and CDR2 SYGVKD come from the germline V gene. In DNA, the CDR3 is TGTGCCATCAATAGCGCCCCAACCTACGAGCAGTACTTC. Translation: CAINSAPTYEQYF.

This clone appeared a single time. The V and J genes are TRBV30 and TRBJ2-7; possibly TRBD1 for D (5 bases). This CDR3 has 13 residues. The V gene lost 2 bases and the J gene lost 4 bases, with 12 bases spanning the gap. The germline V gene has CDR1 GTSNPN and CDR2 SVGIG (reference sequence). CDR3 protein: CAWSTGSKYEQYF. DNA of the CDR3: TGTGCCTGGAGTACAGGATCCAAATACGAGCAGTACTTC.

The CDR3, as DNA: TGCGCCAGCAGCCCCGGACACGGAGTACAAGAGACCCAGTACTTC. Translating gives CASSPGHGVQETQYF. The chain couples TRBV5-1 to TRBJ2-5; perhaps TRBD1 as D (5 bases). Deletions cut 4 bases from V and 2 bases from J, with 15 bases between. The CDR3 runs 15 residues. CDR1 and CDR2 from the germline V gene are SGHRS and YFSETQ.

This chain links TRBV5-1 with TRBJ2-3; TRBD1 might be the D (6 bases). The CDR3 extends over 18 amino acids. The germline gives CDR1 SGHRS, CDR2 YFSETQ. V lost 1 base to trimming and J lost 5 bases, with 23 bases between them. The CDR3 coding sequence is TGCGCCAGCAGCTTGAGAGGAGCCCCAGGGGATGTGAGAGATACGCAGTATTTT. This codes for CASSLRGAPGDVRDTQYF.

This clone turned up a few times. This chain connects TRBV7-2 to TRBJ1-1; unclear D gene. Per germline, CDR1 SGHTA and CDR2 FQGNSA. The CDR3 has 15 residues. V gave up 1 base and J gave up 1 base, with 10 bases separating them. The CDR3 DNA is TGTGCCAGCAGCTTAGTGAGGATGGGGAACACTGAAGCTTTCTTT. Residues: CASSLVRMGNTEAFF.

The chain combines TRBV30 with TRBJ1-1; D gene uncertain. V gave up 0 bases and J gave up 0 bases, with 11 bases separating them. Looked up from germline, CDR1 is GTSNPN and CDR2 is SVGIG (reference sequence). The CDR3 totals 15 residues. Here the CDR3 reads CAWSVFASMNTEAFF. CDR3 DNA sequence: TGTGCCTGGAGTGTTTTTGCGTCCATGAACACTGAAGCTTTCTTT.

This chain links TRBV5-1 with TRBJ1-1; 10 positions agree with TRBD1. CDR1 and CDR2 from the germline V gene are SGHRS and YFSETQ. The length of the CDR3 is 14 residues. Unmatched junction bases numbered 9, after V lost 7 bases and J lost 6 bases. This CDR3 reads CASRNGQGDAEAFF. CDR3 nucleotide sequence: TGCGCCAGCCGAAACGGACAGGGGGATGCTGAAGCTTTCTTT.

This chain joins TRBV5-1 and TRBJ1-1; maybe TRBD1 (6 bases). Germline values: CDR1 SGHRS, CDR2 YFSETQ. The CDR3 covers 16 residues. V gave up 4 bases and J gave up 1 base, with 17 bases separating them. CDR3 nucleotides: TGCGCCAGCAGCGCCCTCCACAGGGATGGGAACACTGAAGCTTTCTTT. Amino acids: CASSALHRDGNTEAFF.

The count of this clone is one. This chain uses TRBV20-1 with TRBJ1-2, with D tentatively TRBD1 (5 bases). Germline V gene sequence: CDR1 DFQATT, CDR2 SNEGSKA (reference sequence). V dropped 3 bases and J dropped 2 bases, with 13 bases sitting between them. The CDR3 covers 14 residues. The CDR3, as DNA: TGCAGTGCTAGTCATCGTGGGGGGAACTATGGCTACACCTTC. It codes for CSASHRGGNYGYTF.

The J gene is TRBJ1-1, the V gene TRBV5-1; 10 bases map to TRBD1. Trimming removed 4 bases from V and 7 bases from J; junction bases left unmatched: 10. This CDR3 is built from 15 residues. Germline CDR1 SGHRS, CDR2 YFSETQ. The CDR3 here is CASSGGQGSVLEAFF. The CDR3, as DNA: TGCGCCAGCAGCGGGGGACAGGGGTCGGTGCTTGAAGCTTTCTTT. Complete variable domain (other parts from reference TRBV5-1 and TRBJ1-1): KAGVTQTPRYLIKTRGQQVTLSCSPISGHRSVSWYQQTPGQGLQFLFEYFSETQRNKGNFPGRFSGRQFSNSRSEMNVSTLELGDSALYLCASSGGQGSVLEAFFGQGTRLTVV.

This chain joins TRBV14 and TRBJ2-5; 9 bases map to TRBD1. This CDR3 spans 16 amino acids. V shed 4 bases and J 3 bases; nucleotides not matched to a gene: 9. CDR1 SGHDN and CDR2 FVKESK come from the germline V gene. CDR3 sequence: CASSPLYDRGKETQYF. For the CDR3, the DNA is TGTGCCAGCAGCCCCTTATACGACAGGGGGAAAGAGACCCAGTACTTC.

The chain links TRBV5-1 to TRBJ1-3; possibly TRBD1 for D (5 bases). Trimming removed 0 bases from V and 5 bases from J, with 15 bases in between. The CDR3 sequence is 16 residues long. Germline V gene data show CDR1 as SGHRS and CDR2 as YFSETQ. The CDR3, as DNA: TGCGCCAGCAGCTTGGGGGACTTCGGGGGACGAAACACCATATATTTT. Amino acids: CASSLGDFGGRNTIYF.

J is TRBJ1-1 and V is TRBV7-9; maybe TRBD1 (6 bases). This CDR3 has 17 amino acids. Germline assignment: CDR1 SEHNR and CDR2 FQNEAQ (reference sequence). V was clipped by 1 base and J by 0 bases, with 15 bases between them. CDR3 protein: CASSLGGGGRMNTEAFF. As DNA, the CDR3 is TGTGCCAGCAGCTTAGGGGGAGGGGGAAGGATGAACACTGAAGCTTTCTTT. Drawing the rest from reference TRBV7-9 and TRBJ1-1, the complete variable domain is DTGVSQNPRHKITKRGQNVTFRCDPISEHNRLYWYRQTLGQGPEFLTYFQNEAQLEKSRLLSDRFSAERPKGSFSTLEIQRTEQGDSAMYLCASSLGGGGRMNTEAFFGQGTRLTVV.

This clone was detected once. This chain connects TRBV18 to TRBJ2-1, with D possibly TRBD2 on 5 matching bases. From germline, CDR1 is KGHSH and CDR2 LQKENI. The ends were cut back, 2 bases at V and 14 bases at J, with 13 bases in the middle. The CDR3 loop spans 12 amino acids. The CDR3 DNA reads as TGTGCCAGCTCACCAAATCATGGACTCGAGTTCTTC. This codes for CASSPNHGLEFF.

V gene TRBV9 combines with J gene TRBJ2-3; 11 bases map to TRBD2. The germline V gene encodes CDR1 SGDLS and CDR2 YYNGEE. The CDR3 extends over 16 amino acids. With V trimmed by 2 bases and J by 5 bases, 7 bases remained unmatched. For the CDR3, the DNA is TGTGCCAGCAGCGTCTCTAGCGGGGGGTCCCGAGATACGCAGTATTTT. Translated: CASSVSSGGSRDTQYF. The full variable domain, in which reference TRBV9 and TRBJ2-3 provide the parts outside the CDR3, is DSGVTQTPKHLITATGQRVTLRCSPRSGDLSVYWYQQSLDQGLQFLIQYYNGEERAKGNILERFSAQQFPDLHSELNLSSLELGDSALYFCASSVSSGGSRDTQYFGPGTRLTVL.